These 18 T cell receptor beta chains share one sample of origin, sequenced in a study of T cells in Graves' hyperthyroidism and ophthalmopathy. Amplification targeted TCR beta CDR3 regions from RNA transcripts. Primed by the HTBI set, a first-round RT-PCR was run on the TCR CDR3. One entry per CDR3 protein, called by TCRdb with MiXCR from the multiplex PCR reads. The sample includes about 500,000 distinct CDR3 sequences, about an eighth of them seen just once. Sequencing input: blood. The receptor set was obtained from a woman under 30 with Graves' hyperthyroidism.

This clonotype was recorded many times. V is TRBV24-1 and J is TRBJ2-7, with TRBD2 identical over 10 bases. Trimming took 2 bases from V and 3 from J; bases not matched to a gene: 6. CDR1 is KGHDR, CDR2 SFDVKD, per germline. The CDR3 is 16 residues long. The CDR3 reads CATSDYTVAGGYEQYF. The CDR3 DNA follows: TGTGCCACCAGTGATTACACCGTAGCGGGAGGCTACGAGCAGTACTTC.

This CDR3 reads CASSQGTGTEAFF. The CDR3 bases are TGTGCCAGCAGCCAGGGGACGGGCACTGAAGCTTTCTTT. The chain links TRBV7-9 to TRBJ1-1; tentative D call: TRBD1 (6 bases). Trimming shortened V by 5 bases and J by 4 bases, and 11 bases separated the two germline ends. This CDR3 has 13 residues. CDR1 SEHNR and CDR2 FQNEAQ come from the germline V gene (reference sequence).

The table lists this clonotype with many counts. The chain combines TRBV11-2 with TRBJ1-1; D gene ambiguous. Germline loops: CDR1 SGHAT, CDR2 FQNNGV. The CDR3 contains 14 residues. Trimming removed 7 bases at V and 0 bases at J, with 12 bases between. The CDR3 reads CASNLLTLNTEAFF. The CDR3 DNA reads TGTGCCAGCAACCTTTTGACCTTGAACACTGAAGCTTTCTTT.

Only a few counts were recorded for this clonotype. The chain's CDR3 is CASSPDENTEAFF. The CDR3 nucleotides are TGTGCCAGCAGTCCCGATGAAAACACTGAAGCTTTCTTT. This chain connects TRBV6-1 to TRBJ1-1; D remains unclear. Germline lookup yields CDR1 MNHNS and CDR2 SASEGT. The CDR3 totals 13 residues. V shed 5 bases and J shed 2 bases, with 9 bases lying between them.

V usage is TRBV7-9 and J usage is TRBJ1-4; D unclear. The CDR3 covers 16 residues. Germline V lookup: CDR1 SEHNR, CDR2 FQNEAQ (reference sequence). V lost 5 bases and J 0 bases, leaving 13 bases between the germline ends. The CDR3, as DNA: TGTGCCAGCAGCCAAGGAGCACAGTCAACTAATGAAAAACTGTTTTTT. Residues: CASSQGAQSTNEKLFF.

The chain carries TRBV19 and TRBJ2-7; 14 bases align to TRBD2. The V and J ends lost 6 bases and 7 bases, in that order; junction bases with no gene match: 11. Germline CDR1 reads LNHDA; CDR2 reads SQIVND (reference sequence). There are 16 residues in the CDR3. The DNA for the CDR3 is TGTGCCAGTAGCGCAGCCGGGACTAGCGGGAGTGAGGAGCAGTACGTC. Its protein product is CASSAAGTSGSEEQYV.

The J gene is TRBJ2-1, the V gene TRBV5-8; 7 bases are a match to TRBD2. J lost 9 bases, V lost 0 bases, and 12 bases had no gene match. Germline CDR1 reads SGHTS; CDR2 reads YDEGEE. The CDR3 sequence is 16 residues long. Written as DNA, the CDR3 is TGTGCCAGCAGCTTGGTCGGGGGAGGGCGGCTTCGTGAGCAGTTCTTC. Translating gives CASSLVGGGRLREQFF. Variable domain in full (rest from reference TRBV5-8 and TRBJ2-1): EAGVTQSPTHLIKTRGQQATLRCSPISGHTSVYWYQQALGLGLQFLLWYDEGEERNRGNFPPRFSGRQFPNYSSELNVNALELEDSALYLCASSLVGGGRLREQFFGPGTRLTVL.

In its sample, this clonotype was seen many times. The rearrangement links TRBV14 to TRBJ1-3; the D is unclear. With 2 bases removed from V and 0 bases from J, the gap between germline ends came to 11 bases. Germline-derived CDR1 and CDR2 are SGHDN and FVKESK. There are 16 residues in the CDR3. The CDR3 DNA sequence: TGTGCCAGCAGCCAACTCGGACGACACTCTGGAAACACCATATATTTT. Translation gives CASSQLGRHSGNTIYF.

This chain links TRBV24-1 with TRBJ1-2; TRBD1 matches at 9 bases. Looked up from germline, CDR1 is KGHDR and CDR2 is SFDVKD. There are 13 residues in the CDR3. The trim removed 4 bases at V and 8 bases at J, leaving 4 bases unmatched. In DNA form, the CDR3 reads TGTGCCACCAGTGAGGGGACAGGGTGGGGCTACACCTTC. As protein: CATSEGTGWGYTF.

V is TRBV5-1 and J is TRBJ2-3; TRBD1 aligns across 7 bases. This CDR3 is 15 amino acids long. The V segment lost 0 bases and the J segment 1 base; nucleotides outside the gene matches: 2. Germline values: CDR1 SGHRS, CDR2 YFSETQ. The CDR3 region has the DNA TGCGCCAGCAGCTTGGCCGGGACAGGCACAGATACGCAGTATTTT. Its translation is CASSLAGTGTDTQYF. Together with reference TRBV5-1 and TRBJ2-3, the CDR3 gives the full variable domain: KAGVTQTPRYLIKTRGQQVTLSCSPISGHRSVSWYQQTPGQGLQFLFEYFSETQRNKGNFPGRFSGRQFSNSRSEMNVSTLELGDSALYLCASSLAGTGTDTQYFGPGTRLTVL.

The V and J genes are TRBV20-1 and TRBJ2-3; TRBD2 is a possible D gene (6 bases). Trimming removed 6 bases at V and 1 base at J, with 11 bases between. The CDR3 loop spans 13 amino acids. Germline CDR1 reads DFQATT; CDR2 reads SNEGSKA (reference sequence). The CDR3 here is CSALLAGTDTQYF. The CDR3 DNA reads TGCAGTGCCCTCTTAGCGGGCACAGATACGCAGTATTTT.

This clonotype was counted at least ten times. The gene calls are TRBV12-3 or TRBV12-4 and TRBJ2-7, with D possibly TRBD1 on 5 matching bases. V was clipped by 3 bases and J by 4 bases, with 7 bases between them. The CDR3 consists of 12 residues. CDR3 sequence: CASSLAGYEQYV. DNA for the CDR3: TGTGCCAGCAGTTTGGCAGGGTACGAGCAGTACGTC.

This clonotype was counted many times. V and J are TRBV5-6 and TRBJ2-7; D gene unclear. CDR3 length: 15 amino acids. CDR1 is SGHDT and CDR2 is YYEEEE in the germline V gene. V was pared by 2 bases and J by 6 bases, with 18 bases between. CDR3 in amino acids: CASSFYRSAVFEQYV. The DNA for the CDR3 is TGTGCCAGCAGCTTCTATCGCTCTGCGGTTTTCGAGCAGTACGTC.

V is TRBV20-1 and J is TRBJ2-1, with 9 bases matching TRBD1. The junction had 5 bases not matched to a gene; V was cut back by 6 bases and J by 5 bases. The CDR3 totals 13 residues. Looked up from germline, CDR1 is DFQATT and CDR2 is SNEGSKA (reference sequence). The CDR3 DNA reads TGCAGTGCAACGGACAGGGGTAACAATGAGCAGTTCTTC. It specifies CSATDRGNNEQFF.

This clonotype has ten or more counts. The chain carries TRBV6-2 or TRBV6-3 and TRBJ2-7, with TRBD2 as a possible D gene (5 bases). The CDR3 loop spans 15 amino acids. V lost 0 bases, J lost 5 bases, and 14 bases lay in between. Looked up from germline, CDR1 is MNHEY and CDR2 is SVGEGT. This CDR3 is CASSYSTGGKDEQYF. The CDR3 bases are TGTGCCAGCAGTTACTCGACTGGAGGCAAAGACGAGCAGTACTTC.

V is TRBV10-1 and J is TRBJ2-7; D gene uncertain. Germline assignment: CDR1 WNHNN and CDR2 SYGVQD (reference sequence). This CDR3 is 14 amino acids long. The V gene lost 2 bases and the J gene lost 5 bases, with 13 bases spanning the gap. Written as DNA, the CDR3 is TGCGCCAGCAGTGAGCGGAGTGGGTTCCACGAGCAGTACTTC. Translated: CASSERSGFHEQYF.

This clonotype was counted ten times or more. This sequence joins TRBV11-2 and TRBJ2-2, with TRBD1 matching over 9 bases. The length of the CDR3 is 16 residues. Germline lookup yields CDR1 SGHAT and CDR2 FQNNGV. V lost 4 bases, J lost 7 bases, and 10 bases stayed unmatched. CDR3 amino acids: CASSYRLTGGNGELFF. The CDR3 nucleotides are TGTGCCAGCAGCTATCGGCTAACAGGGGGCAACGGGGAGCTGTTTTTT.

This chain uses TRBV12-3 or TRBV12-4 with TRBJ2-4; D is perhaps TRBD2 (5 bases). The CDR3 sequence is 17 residues long. Trimming took 1 base from V and 4 from J, leaving 17 bases between them. CDR3 region: CASSLGSGFGLKNIQYF. The CDR3 nucleotides are TGTGCCAGCAGTTTAGGATCGGGGTTTGGCCTTAAAAACATTCAGTACTTC.